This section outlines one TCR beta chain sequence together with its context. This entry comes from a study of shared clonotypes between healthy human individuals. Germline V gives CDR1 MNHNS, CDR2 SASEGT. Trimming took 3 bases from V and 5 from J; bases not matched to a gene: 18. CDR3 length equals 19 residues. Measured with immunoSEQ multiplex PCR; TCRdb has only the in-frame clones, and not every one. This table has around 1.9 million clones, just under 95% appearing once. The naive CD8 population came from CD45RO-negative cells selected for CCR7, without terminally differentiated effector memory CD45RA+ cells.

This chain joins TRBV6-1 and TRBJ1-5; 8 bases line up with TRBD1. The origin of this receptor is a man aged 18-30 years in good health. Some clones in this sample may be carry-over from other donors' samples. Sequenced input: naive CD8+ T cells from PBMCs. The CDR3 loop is CASSDPPGRGLDFDQPQHF. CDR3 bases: TGTGCCAGCAGTGACCCCCCCGGCAGGGGGCTCGACTTCGATCAGCCCCAGCATTTT.